This is a list of T cell receptor beta chains from one sample in a study of radiotherapy plus CTLA-4 blockade in lung cancer. The repertoire was sequenced with immunoSEQ multiplex PCR; TCRdb's copy has only in-frame clones and lacks some. The table has over 50,000 clones, more than 60% seen once. This specimen consisted of peripheral blood, obtained from a patient treated with radiotherapy plus ipilimumab. The receptor source for this set is a human donor with non-small cell lung cancer who had a complete response to radiotherapy plus ipilimumab. Each CDR3 is given with its conserved first and last residue. A D gene is named only where the DNA matches it firmly. The listing skips clone size in some rows; elsewhere it reads once, few, many or a size class.

>NA|NA|TRBV28|TRBJ2-7
CASSLAVAYEQYF
TGTGCCAGCAGTTTAGCTGTAGCCTACGAGCAGTACTTC
>NA|NA|TRBV12-1|TRBJ2-3
CASSFPWGPGTQYF
NA
>NA|NA|TRBV9|TRBJ2-3
CASSVELFTDTQYF
TGTGCCAGCAGCGTAGAACTGTTCACAGATACGCAGTATTTT
>NA|NA|TRBV27|TRBJ1-5
CASSAGGSNQPQHF
TGTGCCAGCAGTGCGGGAGGGAGCAATCAGCCCCAGCATTTT
>NA|NA|TRBV6-5|TRBJ2-1
CASSSLAEQFF
TGTGCCAGCAGTTCTTTAGCTGAGCAGTTCTTC
>NA|NA|TRBV27|TRBJ1-5
CASSPTKGAQHF
TGTGCCAGCAGTCCCACCAAGGGGGCCCAGCATTTT
>few|NA|TRBV4-3|TRBJ1-3
CASSQDPGPGDTIYF
TGCGCCAGCAGCCAAGATCCCGGGCCGGGAGACACCATATATTTT
>once|NA|TRBV28|TRBJ1-2
CASTETVGVNYGYTF
TGTGCCAGCACCGAAACCGTCGGGGTTAACTATGGCTACACCTTC
>NA|TRBD1|TRBV19|TRBJ2-7
CASSMGQGGSYEQYF
TGTGCCAGTAGTATGGGACAGGGAGGCTCCTACGAGCAGTACTTC
>NA|NA|TRBV25-1|TRBJ2-1
CASSVTFEQFF
TGTGCCAGCAGTGTAACATTTGAGCAGTTCTTC
>few|NA|TRBV7-2|TRBJ1-6
CASSPGAGVRSPLHF
TGTGCCAGCAGCCCCGGGGCAGGGGTAAGATCACCCCTCCACTTT
>NA|NA|TRBV5-4|TRBJ2-1
CASSFDTQGAEQFF
TGTGCCAGCAGCTTCGACACCCAGGGCGCTGAGCAGTTCTTC
>NA|NA|TRBV2|TRBJ1-1
CASSVMNTEAFF
TGTGCCAGCAGTGTTATGAACACTGAAGCTTTCTTT
>NA|NA|TRBV2|TRBJ1-5
CASSESYGRANNQPQHF
TGTGCCAGCAGTGAAAGCTACGGCAGGGCTAACAATCAGCCCCAGCATTTT
>NA|TRBD2|TRBV30|TRBJ2-1
CAWSPGRVDEQFF
TGTGCCTGGAGCCCCGGGAGGGTCGATGAGCAGTTCTTC
>NA|TRBD2|TRBV27|TRBJ2-1
CASNPLAVIYNEQFF
TGTGCCAGCAACCCCCTAGCGGTCATTTACAATGAGCAGTTCTTC
>NA|TRBD2|TRBV2|TRBJ2-1
CASSETGLDNDEQFF
TGTGCCAGCAGTGAAACGGGACTAGATAATGATGAGCAGTTCTTC
>NA|TRBD2|TRBV5-1|TRBJ2-1
CATTKGLAGGEQFF
TGCGCCACCACGAAGGGACTAGCGGGGGGGGAGCAGTTCTTC
>NA|NA|TRBV7-6|TRBJ2-1
CASSLAGQYNEQFF
TGTGCCAGCAGCTTAGCGGGGCAATACAATGAGCAGTTCTTC
>NA|TRBD1|TRBV19|TRBJ1-1
CASTNIPGQENTEAFF
TGTGCCAGTACCAACATACCGGGACAGGAGAACACTGAAGCTTTCTTT
>NA|NA|TRBV9|TRBJ1-2
CASSVEADTYGYTF
TGTGCCAGCAGCGTAGAGGCAGACACCTATGGCTACACCTTC
>NA|TRBD1|TRBV19|TRBJ2-6
CASSLMGEGGASGANVLTF
TGTGCCAGTAGTCTCATGGGGGAAGGGGGCGCGTCTGGGGCCAACGTCCTGACTTTC
>NA|NA|TRBV7-8|TRBJ2-7
CASSFFSGADSEQYF
TGTGCCAGCAGCTTCTTTTCAGGGGCCGACTCCGAGCAGTACTTC
>NA|NA|TRBV6-6|TRBJ2-5
CASSPAGMGKETQYF
TGTGCCAGCAGCCCCGCAGGAATGGGCAAAGAGACCCAGTACTTC
>NA|TRBD2|TRBV7-9|TRBJ2-7
CASSRSGGSSYEQYF
TGTGCCAGCAGCCGTAGCGGGGGCTCTTCCTACGAGCAGTACTTC
>NA|NA|TRBV11-3|TRBJ1-1
CASSRQAPNTEAFF
TGTGCCAGCAGCCGCCAGGCTCCGAACACTGAAGCTTTCTTT
>NA|NA|TRBV30|TRBJ2-7
CAWSVGDKSREQYF
TGTGCCTGGAGTGTAGGTGACAAATCACGCGAGCAGTACTTC
>NA|TRBD2|TRBV5-4|TRBJ2-3
CASSGGLAGTKDTQYF
TGTGCCAGCAGCGGCGGACTAGCGGGGACTAAAGATACGCAGTATTTT
>NA|NA|TRBV19|TRBJ2-1
CASSEVGGADEQFF
TGTGCCAGTAGTGAGGTAGGGGGAGCTGATGAGCAGTTCTTC